The rows below give T cell receptor beta chains drawn from one sample of a study of T cell responses to AZD1222 COVID-19 vaccine. TCRdb's table, derived via immunoSEQ multiplex PCR, lists solely in-frame clones and lacks some. Here the sample spans 95,000 to 150,000 clones, around 86% being singletons. The specimen was peripheral blood, collected on day 0 of AZD1222 vaccination. All receptors come from an adult in good health. Both conserved end residues are part of each CDR3. A D gene is named only where the DNA matches it firmly. Some rows have no size entry. The others give once, few or many, or a class for an expanded clone.

J gene: TRBJ2-1
D gene: -
clone size: -
V gene: TRBV5-1
CDR3 protein: CASSSLGSHNEQFF
CDR3 DNA: TGCGCCAGCAGCTCACTGGGTTCCCACAATGAGCAGTTCTTC

J gene: TRBJ2-2
D gene: -
clone size: -
V gene: TRBV7-3
CDR3 protein: CASSSRPGELFF
CDR3 DNA: TGTGCCAGCAGCTCAAGGCCCGGGGAGCTGTTTTTT

J gene: TRBJ1-4
D gene: -
clone size: -
V gene: TRBV5-1
CDR3 protein: CASSWDGSNEKLFF
CDR3 DNA: TGCGCCAGCAGCTGGGACGGATCTAATGAAAAACTGTTTTTT

J gene: TRBJ2-1
D gene: -
clone size: -
V gene: TRBV28
CDR3 protein: CASSSSSCPGNEQFF
CDR3 DNA: TGTGCCAGCTCCAGCAGTAGTTGCCCGGGGAATGAGCAGTTCTTC

J gene: TRBJ2-1
D gene: -
clone size: -
V gene: TRBV7-3
CDR3 protein: CASKDGQTNEQFF
CDR3 DNA: TGTGCCTCTAAGGACGGGCAGACCAATGAGCAGTTCTTC

J gene: TRBJ1-1
D gene: -
clone size: -
V gene: TRBV7-9
CDR3 protein: CASAGRMNTEAFF
CDR3 DNA: TGTGCCAGCGCGGGCAGGATGAACACTGAAGCTTTCTTT

J gene: TRBJ1-2
D gene: -
clone size: -
V gene: TRBV7-2
CDR3 protein: CASSTTTGYGYTF
CDR3 DNA: TGTGCCAGCAGCACAACGACGGGCTATGGCTACACCTTC

J gene: TRBJ2-5
D gene: -
clone size: few
V gene: TRBV9
CDR3 protein: CASSPARAETQYF
CDR3 DNA: TGTGCCAGCAGCCCCGCCCGGGCGGAGACCCAGTACTTC

J gene: TRBJ1-1
D gene: -
clone size: -
V gene: TRBV27
CDR3 protein: CASKGGQMNTEAFF
CDR3 DNA: TGTGCCAGCAAAGGAGGACAGATGAACACTGAAGCTTTCTTT

J gene: TRBJ2-4
D gene: -
clone size: -
V gene: TRBV28
CDR3 protein: CASSPQVRIQYF
CDR3 DNA: TGTGCCAGCAGTCCCCAGGTTCGCATTCAGTACTTC

J gene: TRBJ2-3
D gene: -
clone size: -
V gene: TRBV19
CDR3 protein: CASSIGVGAPVTDTQYF
CDR3 DNA: TGTGCCAGTAGTATAGGGGTGGGCGCCCCCGTCACAGATACGCAGTATTTT

J gene: TRBJ2-7
D gene: TRBD2
clone size: -
V gene: TRBV5-1
CDR3 protein: CASSPGTSGSGEQYF
CDR3 DNA: TGCGCCAGCAGCCCCGGGACTAGCGGGAGCGGAGAGCAGTACTTC

J gene: TRBJ2-2
D gene: -
clone size: -
V gene: TRBV6-2/TRBV6-3
CDR3 protein: CASSPKYLSPINGELFF
CDR3 DNA: TGTGCCAGCAGCCCTAAATACCTAAGCCCGATCAACGGGGAGCTGTTTTTT

J gene: TRBJ2-5
D gene: -
clone size: -
V gene: TRBV5-1
CDR3 protein: CASSLARGGEWETQYF
CDR3 DNA: TGCGCCAGCAGCTTGGCCAGAGGGGGTGAGTGGGAGACCCAGTACTTC

J gene: TRBJ1-1
D gene: -
clone size: -
V gene: TRBV5-1
CDR3 protein: CASSFLGGTEAFF
CDR3 DNA: TGCGCCAGCAGCTTTCTGGGAGGGACTGAAGCTTTCTTT

J gene: TRBJ2-5
D gene: -
clone size: -
V gene: TRBV5-4
CDR3 protein: CASSFFVTGRGETQYF
CDR3 DNA: TGTGCCAGCAGCTTTTTTGTGACAGGGCGGGGGGAGACCCAGTACTTC

J gene: TRBJ2-3
D gene: -
clone size: -
V gene: TRBV6-5
CDR3 protein: CASSHGGSGSDTQYF
CDR3 DNA: TGTGCCAGCAGCCACGGGGGATCGGGATCAGATACGCAGTATTTT

J gene: TRBJ2-7
D gene: -
clone size: once
V gene: TRBV9
CDR3 protein: CASSVASGVEQYF
CDR3 DNA: TGTGCCAGCAGCGTAGCTTCGGGCGTCGAGCAGTACTTC

J gene: TRBJ1-2
D gene: TRBD1
clone size: -
V gene: TRBV7-2
CDR3 protein: CASSPDRGTGYTF
CDR3 DNA: TGTGCCAGCAGTCCTGACAGGGGAACCGGCTACACCTTC

J gene: TRBJ2-2
D gene: TRBD2
clone size: -
V gene: TRBV7-6
CDR3 protein: CASSQSGGPNTGELFF
CDR3 DNA: TGTGCCAGCAGTCAAAGCGGGGGCCCTAACACCGGGGAGCTGTTTTTT

J gene: TRBJ1-5
D gene: -
clone size: once
V gene: TRBV28
CDR3 protein: CASSPKRGIPPPQHF
CDR3 DNA: TGTGCCAGCAGTCCCAAGCGTGGGATACCTCCGCCCCAGCATTTT

J gene: TRBJ1-4
D gene: -
clone size: -
V gene: TRBV5-1
CDR3 protein: CASSPGSEKLFF
CDR3 DNA: TGCGCCAGCAGCCCGGGGAGTGAAAAACTGTTTTTT

J gene: TRBJ2-7
D gene: -
clone size: once
V gene: TRBV5-4
CDR3 protein: CASSWDLYEQYF
CDR3 DNA: TGTGCCAGCAGCTGGGATTTATACGAGCAGTACTTC

J gene: TRBJ2-7
D gene: -
clone size: -
V gene: TRBV27
CDR3 protein: CASSSAGTDSYEQYF
CDR3 DNA: TGTGCCAGCAGTTCCGCGGGGACGGACTCCTACGAGCAGTACTTC

J gene: TRBJ2-6
D gene: -
clone size: -
V gene: TRBV19
CDR3 protein: CASSLGSGANVLTF
CDR3 DNA: TGTGCCAGTAGTTTGGGCTCTGGGGCCAACGTCCTGACTTTC

J gene: TRBJ1-4
D gene: -
clone size: -
V gene: TRBV30
CDR3 protein: CAWSPGAREKLFF
CDR3 DNA: TGTGCCTGGAGTCCGGGGGCGCGTGAAAAACTGTTTTTT

J gene: TRBJ2-7
D gene: -
clone size: once
V gene: TRBV7-8
CDR3 protein: CASSLEQQYF
CDR3 DNA: TGTGCCAGCAGCTTAGAACAGCAGTACTTC

J gene: TRBJ1-6
D gene: -
clone size: few
V gene: TRBV30
CDR3 protein: CAWSVVPTRASPLHF
CDR3 DNA: TGTGCCTGGAGTGTAGTCCCGACAAGGGCTTCACCCCTCCACTTT

J gene: TRBJ1-5
D gene: TRBD1
clone size: -
V gene: TRBV5-1
CDR3 protein: CASSFGQEGQPQHF
CDR3 DNA: TGCGCCAGCAGCTTCGGACAGGAAGGTCAGCCCCAGCATTTT

J gene: TRBJ2-5
D gene: -
clone size: -
V gene: TRBV5-1
CDR3 protein: CASSGVETQYF
CDR3 DNA: TGCGCCAGCAGTGGCGTGGAGACCCAGTACTTC

J gene: TRBJ1-1
D gene: -
clone size: -
V gene: TRBV7-9
CDR3 protein: CASSLDWTANTEAFF
CDR3 DNA: TGTGCCAGCAGCTTAGACTGGACAGCGAACACTGAAGCTTTCTTT

J gene: TRBJ2-7
D gene: -
clone size: once
V gene: TRBV30
CDR3 protein: CASNRDLSYEQYF
CDR3 DNA: TGTGCCTCTAACCGGGACTTATCCTACGAGCAGTACTTC